A single sample is the source of the 21 T cell receptor beta chains below, sequenced in a study of T cell repertoires in cytomegalovirus infection. These receptors are not linked to any known antigen. One entry per CDR3 protein, called by TCRdb with MiXCR from the reads. The repertoire holds around 570,000 distinct CDR3 sequences, with 40% as singletons. Here the sequenced sample was cultured PBMCs, taken from culture after CMV antigen stimulation. The receptor source for this set is a human donor in good health (CMV status not recorded). Some clones in this sample may be carry-over from other donors' samples.

V is TRBV5-1 and J is TRBJ2-2; 9 nucleotides align to TRBD1. With 4 bases clipped from V and 4 bases from J, the junction kept 8 bases outside the gene matches. Germline V gene data show CDR1 as SGHRS and CDR2 as YFSETQ. The length of the CDR3 is 16 residues. The CDR3 region has the DNA TGCGCCAGCAGCCTCACACAGGGGGCTGGCACCGGGGAGCTGTTTTTT. Translated: CASSLTQGAGTGELFF.

The table lists this clonotype with many counts. The chain uses TRBV11-2 and TRBJ2-1; a possible D gene is TRBD1 (5 bases). The CDR3 runs to 15 residues. Germline CDR1 is SGHAT and CDR2 is FQNNGV. V gave up 1 base and J gave up 2 bases, with 9 bases separating them. The CDR3 here is CASSLGQGAYNEQFF. The CDR3 coding sequence is TGTGCCAGCAGCTTAGGGCAGGGCGCCTACAATGAGCAGTTCTTC.

This clonotype was counted between two and nine times. The gene calls are TRBV7-2 and TRBJ2-7, with D unclear. Trimming took 4 bases from V and 4 from J, leaving 11 bases between them. Looked up from germline, CDR1 is SGHTA and CDR2 is FQGNSA. CDR3 length: 13 amino acids. CDR3: CASSSGPLYEQYF. The CDR3 nucleotides read TGTGCCAGCAGCTCCGGACCGTTATACGAGCAGTACTTC.

The chain carries TRBV7-6 and TRBJ2-2; 14 bases are shared with TRBD2. The CDR3 contains 16 residues. Trimming cost V 4 bases and J 7 bases; bases outside gene matches: 5. In germline, CDR1 is SGHVS, CDR2 FNYEAQ. The CDR3 sequence is CASSSGTSGRIGELFF. CDR3 nucleotides: TGTGCCAGCAGCTCCGGGACTAGCGGGAGAATCGGGGAGCTGTTTTTT.

This clonotype was seen just once. J is TRBJ1-3 and V is TRBV7-9; D gene ambiguous. Trimming removed 7 bases from V and 4 bases from J, with 11 bases in between. Germline CDR1 SEHNR, CDR2 FQNEAQ (reference sequence). The CDR3 spans 13 residues. The CDR3 is CASTSRTGNTIYF. CDR3 nucleotides: TGTGCCAGCACTTCTCGGACCGGAAACACCATATATTTT.

This clonotype showed up many times. The rearrangement links TRBV7-2 to TRBJ2-5, with unresolved D. The CDR3 loop spans 14 amino acids. Trimming took off 5 bases at V and 4 bases at J, with 14 bases between the two ends. CDR1 and CDR2 from the germline V gene are SGHTA and FQGNSA. The CDR3 DNA reads as TGTGCCAGCAGCCGCAGTAGAAGTTCAGAGACCCAGTACTTC. This codes for CASSRSRSSETQYF. Supplemented by reference TRBV7-2 and TRBJ2-5, the full variable domain reads GAGVSQSPSNKVTEKGKDVELRCDPISGHTALYWYRQSLGQGLEFLIYFQGNSAPDKSGLPSDRFSAERTGGSVSTLTIQRTQQEDSAVYLCASSRSRSSETQYFGPGTRLLVL.

The V call is TRBV12-3 or TRBV12-4, the J call TRBJ2-7; 7 nucleotides align to TRBD1. After removal of 2 bases from V and 2 bases from J, the junction contained 3 bases not matched to a gene. The CDR3 consists of 14 residues. The CDR3 protein is CASSLWDRTYEQYF. The DNA of the CDR3 is TGTGCCAGCAGTTTATGGGACAGAACCTACGAGCAGTACTTC.

This rearrangement joins TRBV7-3 to TRBJ1-1, with no clear D. Germline V gives CDR1 SGHTA, CDR2 FQGTGA. CDR3 size: 13 residues. Trimming shortened V by 3 bases and J by 4 bases, and 9 bases separated the two germline ends. CDR3 region: CASSFTAATEAFF. CDR3 sequence (DNA): TGTGCCAGCAGCTTTACGGCTGCCACTGAAGCTTTCTTT.

The chain carries TRBV2 and TRBJ1-1; unclear D gene. Trimming cost V 8 bases and J 3 bases, with 16 bases left between them. The CDR3 loop spans 14 amino acids. Germline V gene lookup returns CDR1 SNHLY and CDR2 FYNNEI. As DNA, the CDR3 is TGTGCCAGCGAGTTCGGTCCGGGCTACACTGAAGCTTTCTTT. Amino acid sequence: CASEFGPGYTEAFF.

The table lists this clonotype with a few counts. The chain uses TRBV6-1 and TRBJ2-7; 9 nucleotides match TRBD1. CDR3 length: 13 residues. V shed 11 bases and J 5 bases; nucleotides not matched to a gene: 10. Per germline, CDR1 MNHNS and CDR2 SASEGT. CDR3 in DNA: TGTGCCGGGAGGACAGGGGTGTCCGACGAGCAGTACTTC. This translates into CAGRTGVSDEQYF.

The table lists this clonotype with a few counts. The rearrangement uses TRBV10-3 and TRBJ2-5, with 11 bases that match TRBD1. This CDR3 has 15 residues. Germline V gives CDR1 ENHRY, CDR2 SYGVKD. Trimming removed 0 bases from V and 4 bases from J; junction bases left unmatched: 1. The CDR3 region has the DNA TGTGCCATCAGTGAGTCTGGGACAGGGGGAGAGACCCAGTACTTC. Its protein product is CAISESGTGGETQYF.

A few counts support this clonotype. The chain couples TRBV24-1 to TRBJ2-2; 8 bases are shared with TRBD2. The CDR3 runs to 15 residues. V lost 5 bases to trimming and J lost 6 bases; unmatched junction nucleotides: 7. Per the germline V gene, CDR1 is KGHDR and CDR2 is SFDVKD. The CDR3 loop is CATSVREGLSGELFF. The CDR3 region has the DNA TGTGCCACCAGTGTCCGGGAGGGCCTGTCCGGGGAGCTGTTTTTT.

The chain is built from TRBV12-3 or TRBV12-4 and TRBJ2-1; D ambiguous. V was clipped by 7 bases and J by 4 bases, with 14 bases between them. The CDR3 is made up of 14 amino acids. For the CDR3, the DNA is TGTGCCAGCACTGACATACTCCGTTACAATGAGCAGTTCTTC. Protein product: CASTDILRYNEQFF.

At least ten counts were recorded for this clonotype. The chain combines TRBV7-2 with TRBJ2-5; the D gene is possibly TRBD2 (6 bases). The ends were cut back, 2 bases at V and 2 bases at J, with 9 bases in the middle. The germline V gene has CDR1 SGHTA and CDR2 FQGNSA. The CDR3 has 14 residues. This CDR3 is CASSLMAGQETQYF. For the CDR3, the DNA is TGTGCCAGCAGCTTAATGGCGGGACAAGAGACCCAGTACTTC.

This clonotype came up a few times. The rearrangement links TRBV7-9 to TRBJ2-1; 7 bases are shared with TRBD2. The CDR3 has 18 residues. The germline gives CDR1 SEHNR, CDR2 FQNEAQ (reference sequence). V dropped 8 bases and J dropped 2; count of bases not matched to a gene: 18. The CDR3 is CASDFPPRLAVPYNEQFF. The CDR3 nucleotides are TGTGCCAGCGACTTCCCCCCGAGGCTAGCGGTCCCCTACAATGAGCAGTTCTTC.

The rearrangement joins TRBV12-3 or TRBV12-4 to TRBJ2-5; TRBD1 or TRBD2 may be the D gene (5 bases each). The length of the CDR3 is 14 residues. V lost 6 bases and J 4 bases, leaving 15 bases between the germline ends. The CDR3 DNA is TGTGCCAGCAGACCGGGGCCACCCGGAGAGACCCAGTACTTC. Its translation: CASRPGPPGETQYF.

The table lists this clonotype with a few counts. The gene calls are TRBV7-9 and TRBJ2-4; TRBD2 is a possible D gene (6 bases). Germline-derived CDR1 and CDR2 are SEHNR and FQNEAQ (reference sequence). The CDR3 extends over 18 amino acids. V dropped 5 bases and J dropped 0 bases, with 20 bases sitting between them. The CDR3 sequence is CASSPQPRGNIAKNIQYF. The CDR3 DNA sequence: TGTGCCAGCAGCCCTCAGCCTCGGGGGAACATAGCCAAAAACATTCAGTACTTC.

The V call is TRBV4-2, the J call TRBJ2-3; D is unclear. This CDR3 comprises 15 residues. The V gene's germline CDR1 is LGHNA and CDR2 YNFKEQ. Trimming took 1 base from V and 3 from J, leaving 11 bases between them. CDR3 nucleotides: TGTGCCAGCAGCCAAGGGACGGTTGGAACAGATACGCAGTATTTT. Amino acids: CASSQGTVGTDTQYF.

Only a few counts were recorded for this clonotype. Germline and junction disagree at one end, which may indicate a read error. This sequence joins TRBV7-2 and TRBJ2-3; 7 positions agree with TRBD2. CDR1 is SGHTA and CDR2 is FQGNSA in the germline V gene. The CDR3 has 15 residues. CDR3 in amino acids: CASSWRAGSRDTQYF. In DNA, the CDR3 is TGTGCCAGCAGCTGGCGAGCGGGGAGCAGAGATACGCAGTATTTT.

The chain combines TRBV18 with TRBJ2-7, with 10 nucleotides matching TRBD1. V shed 1 base and J 6 bases; nucleotides not matched to a gene: 3. Germline CDR1 reads KGHSH; CDR2 reads LQKENI. The CDR3 sequence is 14 residues long. CDR3 loop: CASSPLRDRGEQYF. DNA of the CDR3: TGTGCCAGCTCACCACTCCGGGACAGGGGCGAGCAGTACTTC.

This clonotype has a count of ten or more. J is TRBJ1-5 and V is TRBV7-2; unclear D gene. Germline assignment: CDR1 SGHTA and CDR2 FQGNSA. This CDR3 has 14 residues. V was trimmed by 1 base and J by 9 bases, leaving 13 bases between them. The CDR3 nucleotides are TGTGCCAGCAGCTTAGAACTATTGTTAGGGCCCCAGCATTTT. Translating it yields CASSLELLLGPQHF.